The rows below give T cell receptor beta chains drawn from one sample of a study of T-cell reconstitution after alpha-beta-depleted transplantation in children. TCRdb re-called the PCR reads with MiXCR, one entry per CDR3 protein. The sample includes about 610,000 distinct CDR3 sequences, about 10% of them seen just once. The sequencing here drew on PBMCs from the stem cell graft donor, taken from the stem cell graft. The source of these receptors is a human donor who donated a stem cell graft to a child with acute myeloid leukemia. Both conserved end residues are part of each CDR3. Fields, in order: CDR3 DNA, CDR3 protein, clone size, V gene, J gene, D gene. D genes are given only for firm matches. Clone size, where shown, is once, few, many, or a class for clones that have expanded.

cdr3_nt: TGTGCCCGGGCAGGGGTGGAGGCAGCGAGCACTGAAGCTTTCTTT
cdr3_aa: CARAGVEAASTEAFF
clone_size: many
v_call: TRBV21-1
j_call: TRBJ1-1
d_call: NA

cdr3_nt: TGTGCCAGGAGCCCCGGGGTCGTCTCTAGCACAGATACGCAGTATTTT
cdr3_aa: CARSPGVVSSTDTQYF
clone_size: NA
v_call: TRBV5-6
j_call: TRBJ2-3
d_call: NA

cdr3_nt: TGTGCCACCAGATCGAGAGCCGACTCAGATACGCAGTATTTT
cdr3_aa: CATRSRADSDTQYF
clone_size: NA
v_call: TRBV24-1
j_call: TRBJ2-3
d_call: NA

cdr3_nt: TGCGCCAGCAGCTTGATGGGGGGCCCCCCAGAGACCCAGTACTTC
cdr3_aa: CASSLMGGPPETQYF
clone_size: few
v_call: TRBV5-1
j_call: TRBJ2-5
d_call: NA

cdr3_nt: TGTGCCAGCAGTCGGACGAGTCGGCCTTTCTTT
cdr3_aa: CASSRTSRPFF
clone_size: NA
v_call: TRBV12-3/TRBV12-4
j_call: TRBJ1-1
d_call: NA

cdr3_nt: TGTGCCAGCAGCTTAACGCAGGACCGCAATCAGCCCCAGCATTTT
cdr3_aa: CASSLTQDRNQPQHF
clone_size: NA
v_call: TRBV11-1
j_call: TRBJ1-5
d_call: NA

cdr3_nt: TGTGCCAGCAGTGAAGCCGTGGGCATAAGCAATCAGCCCCAGCATTTT
cdr3_aa: CASSEAVGISNQPQHF
clone_size: many
v_call: TRBV6-1
j_call: TRBJ1-5
d_call: NA

cdr3_nt: TGCGCCAGCAGCCAGGAGACGGCGGGGGGGGCGGAGACCCAGTACTTC
cdr3_aa: CASSQETAGGAETQYF
clone_size: NA
v_call: TRBV5-1
j_call: TRBJ2-5
d_call: TRBD2

cdr3_nt: TGCGCCAGCAGCCAACAGCGGACAGACAAAGATACGCAGTATTTT
cdr3_aa: CASSQQRTDKDTQYF
clone_size: few
v_call: TRBV4-3
j_call: TRBJ2-3
d_call: NA

cdr3_nt: TGCGCCAGCAGCTTGTCAGGGGGAGACTATAATTCACCCCTCCACTTT
cdr3_aa: CASSLSGGDYNSPLHF
clone_size: NA
v_call: TRBV5-1
j_call: TRBJ1-6
d_call: TRBD1

cdr3_nt: TGTGCCAGCAGCTTTGACACCTTC
cdr3_aa: CASSFDTF
clone_size: many
v_call: TRBV7-9
j_call: TRBJ1-2
d_call: NA

cdr3_nt: TGCAGCGTTCAAGGTTGGGGTCCCACAGATACGCAGTATTTT
cdr3_aa: CSVQGWGPTDTQYF
clone_size: many
v_call: TRBV29-1
j_call: TRBJ2-3
d_call: NA

cdr3_nt: TGCTGTGCTAGTTGGCAGGCGATTTTCTACAATGAGCAGTTCTTC
cdr3_aa: CCASWQAIFYNEQFF
clone_size: few
v_call: TRBV20-1
j_call: TRBJ2-1
d_call: NA

cdr3_nt: TGTGCCAGCAGCCGACAGGGCGTGGCCGAGCAGTACTTC
cdr3_aa: CASSRQGVAEQYF
clone_size: NA
v_call: TRBV7-9
j_call: TRBJ2-7
d_call: TRBD1

cdr3_nt: TGCAGTGCTAGGGGACTAGCGTTGATCTACAATGAGCAGTTCTTC
cdr3_aa: CSARGLALIYNEQFF
clone_size: few
v_call: TRBV20-1
j_call: TRBJ2-1
d_call: TRBD2

cdr3_nt: TGCAGCGTTGAAGTCCGCATGGGCACCGGGGAGCTGTTTTTT
cdr3_aa: CSVEVRMGTGELFF
clone_size: few
v_call: TRBV29-1
j_call: TRBJ2-2
d_call: NA

cdr3_nt: TGCGCCAGCAGCCCGGGGGGGGGGCTTGAAGCTTCCTTT
cdr3_aa: CASSPGGGLEASF
clone_size: once
v_call: TRBV5-1
j_call: TRBJ1-1
d_call: NA

cdr3_nt: TGCAGCGTTGAGGGCGGGAGGGCCTGGGATGAGCAGTTCTTC
cdr3_aa: CSVEGGRAWDEQFF
clone_size: NA
v_call: TRBV29-1
j_call: TRBJ2-1
d_call: TRBD2

cdr3_nt: TGTGCCAGCAGTCCTCCTCGGGGCGGGGCGGGAGAAGTCCCTTACGAGCAGTACTTC
cdr3_aa: CASSPPRGGAGEVPYEQYF
clone_size: few
v_call: TRBV11-2
j_call: TRBJ2-7
d_call: TRBD2

cdr3_nt: TGTGCCAGCAGCCAACGAGGGGTAGGGGCTGAGCAGTTCTTC
cdr3_aa: CASSQRGVGAEQFF
clone_size: few
v_call: TRBV4-2
j_call: TRBJ2-1
d_call: NA

cdr3_nt: TGCAGTGCTAGGAGGGGCTGGGATAATAGCAATCAGCCCCAGCATTTT
cdr3_aa: CSARRGWDNSNQPQHF
clone_size: few
v_call: TRBV20-1
j_call: TRBJ1-5
d_call: NA